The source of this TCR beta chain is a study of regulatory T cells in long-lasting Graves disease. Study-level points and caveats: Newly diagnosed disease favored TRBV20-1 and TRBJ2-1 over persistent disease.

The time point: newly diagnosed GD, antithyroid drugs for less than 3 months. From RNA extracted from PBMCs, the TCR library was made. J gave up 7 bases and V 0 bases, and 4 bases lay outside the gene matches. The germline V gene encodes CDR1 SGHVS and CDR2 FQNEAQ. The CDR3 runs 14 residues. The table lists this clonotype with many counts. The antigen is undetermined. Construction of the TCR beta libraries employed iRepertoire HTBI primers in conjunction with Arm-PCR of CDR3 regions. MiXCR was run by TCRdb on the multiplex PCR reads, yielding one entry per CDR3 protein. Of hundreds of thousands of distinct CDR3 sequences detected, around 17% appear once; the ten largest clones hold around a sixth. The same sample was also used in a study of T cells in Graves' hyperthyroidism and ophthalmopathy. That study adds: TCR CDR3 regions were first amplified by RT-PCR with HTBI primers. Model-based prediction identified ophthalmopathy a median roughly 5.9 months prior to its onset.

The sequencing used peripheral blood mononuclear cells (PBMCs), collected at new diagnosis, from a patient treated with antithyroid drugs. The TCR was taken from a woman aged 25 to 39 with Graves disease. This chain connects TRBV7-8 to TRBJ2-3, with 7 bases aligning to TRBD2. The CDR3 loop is CASSLAGGVHTQYF. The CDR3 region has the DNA TGTGCCAGCAGCTTAGCGGGAGGGGTTCATACGCAGTATTTT.